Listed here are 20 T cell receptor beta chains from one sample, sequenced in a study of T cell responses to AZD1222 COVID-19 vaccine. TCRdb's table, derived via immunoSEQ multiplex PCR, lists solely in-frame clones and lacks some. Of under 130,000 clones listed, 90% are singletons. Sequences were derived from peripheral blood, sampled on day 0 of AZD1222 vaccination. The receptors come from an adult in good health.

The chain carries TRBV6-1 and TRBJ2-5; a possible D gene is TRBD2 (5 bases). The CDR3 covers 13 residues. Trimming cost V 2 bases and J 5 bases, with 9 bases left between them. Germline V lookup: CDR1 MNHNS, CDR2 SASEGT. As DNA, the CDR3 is TGTGCCAGCAGTGAATACGGGGTGGAGACCCAGTACTTC. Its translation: CASSEYGVETQYF.

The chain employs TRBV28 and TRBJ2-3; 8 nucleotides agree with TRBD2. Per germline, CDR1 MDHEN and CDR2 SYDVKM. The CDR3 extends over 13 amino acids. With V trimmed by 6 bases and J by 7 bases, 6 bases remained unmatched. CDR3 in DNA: TGTGCCAGCAGGGCAAGCGGGGGAAATACGCAGTATTTT. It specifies CASRASGGNTQYF.

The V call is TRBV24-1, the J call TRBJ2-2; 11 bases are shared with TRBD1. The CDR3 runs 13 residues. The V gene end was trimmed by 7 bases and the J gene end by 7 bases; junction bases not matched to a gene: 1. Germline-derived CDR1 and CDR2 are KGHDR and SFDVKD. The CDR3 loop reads CATRDRGHGELFF. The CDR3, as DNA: TGTGCCACCAGGGACAGGGGGCACGGGGAGCTGTTTTTT.

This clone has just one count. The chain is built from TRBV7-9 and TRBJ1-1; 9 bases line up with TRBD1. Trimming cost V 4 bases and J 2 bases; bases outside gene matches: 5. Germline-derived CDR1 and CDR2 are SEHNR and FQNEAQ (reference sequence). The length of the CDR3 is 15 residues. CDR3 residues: CASSSGDRENTEAFF. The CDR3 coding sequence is TGTGCCAGCAGCTCCGGGGACAGGGAAAACACTGAAGCTTTCTTT.

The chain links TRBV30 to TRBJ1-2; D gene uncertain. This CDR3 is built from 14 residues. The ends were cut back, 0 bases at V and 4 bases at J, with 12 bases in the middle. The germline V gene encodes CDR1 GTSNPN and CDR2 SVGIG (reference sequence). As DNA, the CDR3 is TGTGCCTGGAGTGTACACAAGGGCGGCTATGGCTACACCTTC. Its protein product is CAWSVHKGGYGYTF.

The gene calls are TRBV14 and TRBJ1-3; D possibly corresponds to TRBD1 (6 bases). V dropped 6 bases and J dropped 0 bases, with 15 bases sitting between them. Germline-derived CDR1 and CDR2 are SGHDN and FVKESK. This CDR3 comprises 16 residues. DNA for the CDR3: TGTGCCAGCAGGGAAACCGGACAGAACTCTGGAAACACCATATATTTT. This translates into CASRETGQNSGNTIYF.

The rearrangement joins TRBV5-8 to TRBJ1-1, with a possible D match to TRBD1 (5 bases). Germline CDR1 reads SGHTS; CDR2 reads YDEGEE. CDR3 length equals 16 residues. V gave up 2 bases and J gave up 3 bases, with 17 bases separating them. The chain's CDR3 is CASSFVLRGLHTEAFF. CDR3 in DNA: TGTGCCAGCAGCTTCGTGCTGAGGGGCCTCCACACTGAAGCTTTCTTT.

The CDR3 here is CASSPVAGGTGELFF. CDR3 nucleotide sequence: TGTGCCAGCAGCCCCGTAGCGGGAGGGACCGGGGAGCTGTTTTTT. This rearrangement joins TRBV7-2 to TRBJ2-2; 11 bases are shared with TRBD2. The trim removed 5 bases at V and 5 bases at J, leaving 4 bases unmatched. Per the germline V gene, CDR1 is SGHTA and CDR2 is FQGNSA. This CDR3 spans 15 amino acids.

The CDR3 DNA reads as TGTGCCAGCAGCTTGTACCACGTCGGCGAGCAGTACTTC. It translates to CASSLYHVGEQYF. The V gene is TRBV13, the J gene TRBJ2-7; the D is unclear. The CDR3 covers 13 residues. V was cut by 3 bases and J by 6 bases, with 12 bases left in between. CDR1 and CDR2 (germline): PRHDT, FYEKMQ (reference sequence).

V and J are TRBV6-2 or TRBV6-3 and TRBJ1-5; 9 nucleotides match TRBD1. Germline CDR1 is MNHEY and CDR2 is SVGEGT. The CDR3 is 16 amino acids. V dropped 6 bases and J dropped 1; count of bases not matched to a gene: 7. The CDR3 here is CASSLTGTGSNQPQHF. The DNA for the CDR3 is TGTGCCAGCAGCTTGACCGGGACAGGGAGCAATCAGCCCCAGCATTTT.

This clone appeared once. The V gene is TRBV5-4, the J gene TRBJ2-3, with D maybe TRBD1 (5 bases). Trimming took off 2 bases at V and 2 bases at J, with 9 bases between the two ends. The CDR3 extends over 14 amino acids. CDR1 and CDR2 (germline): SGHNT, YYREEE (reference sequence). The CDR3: CASSLQTATDTQYF. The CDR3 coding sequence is TGTGCCAGCAGCTTACAGACAGCCACAGATACGCAGTATTTT.

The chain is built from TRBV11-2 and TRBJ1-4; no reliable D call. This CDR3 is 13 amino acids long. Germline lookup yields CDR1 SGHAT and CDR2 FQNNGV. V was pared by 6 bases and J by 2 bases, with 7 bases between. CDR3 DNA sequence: TGTGCCAGCAGGTTATTGACTAATGAAAAACTGTTTTTT. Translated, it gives CASRLLTNEKLFF.

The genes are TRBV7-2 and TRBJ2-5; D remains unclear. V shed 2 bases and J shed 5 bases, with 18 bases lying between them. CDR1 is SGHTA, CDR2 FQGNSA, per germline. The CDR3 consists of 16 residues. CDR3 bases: TGTGCCAGCAGCTTATATCGCGCAGGAGTACGGGAGACCCAGTACTTC. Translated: CASSLYRAGVRETQYF.

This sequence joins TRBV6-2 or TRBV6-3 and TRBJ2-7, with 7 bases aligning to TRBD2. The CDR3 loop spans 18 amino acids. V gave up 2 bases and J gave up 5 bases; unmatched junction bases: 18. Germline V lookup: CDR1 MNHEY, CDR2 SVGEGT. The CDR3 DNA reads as TGTGCCAGCAGTTACGATGGTCTGAGCGGGGACCGCCCCAACGAGCAGTACTTC. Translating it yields CASSYDGLSGDRPNEQYF.

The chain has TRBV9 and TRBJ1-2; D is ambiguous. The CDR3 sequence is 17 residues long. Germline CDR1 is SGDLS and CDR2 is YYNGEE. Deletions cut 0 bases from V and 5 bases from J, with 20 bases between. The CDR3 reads CASSVGGGLLKPYGYTF. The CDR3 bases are TGTGCCAGCAGCGTAGGTGGAGGACTCCTTAAACCGTATGGCTACACCTTC.

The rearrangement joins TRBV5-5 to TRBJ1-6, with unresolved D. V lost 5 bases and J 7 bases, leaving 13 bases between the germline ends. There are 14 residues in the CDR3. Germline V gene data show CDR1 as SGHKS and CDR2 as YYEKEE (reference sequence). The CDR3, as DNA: TGTGCCAGCAGTCCACGAATTCTGAATTCACCCCTCCACTTT. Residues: CASSPRILNSPLHF.

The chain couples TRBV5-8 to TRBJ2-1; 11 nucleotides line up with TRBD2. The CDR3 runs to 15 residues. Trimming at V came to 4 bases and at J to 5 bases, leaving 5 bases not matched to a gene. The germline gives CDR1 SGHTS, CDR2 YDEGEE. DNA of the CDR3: TGTGCCAGCAGCCTCGGGACTAGCGGCCACAATGAGCAGTTCTTC. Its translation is CASSLGTSGHNEQFF. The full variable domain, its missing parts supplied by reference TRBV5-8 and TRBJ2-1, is EAGVTQSPTHLIKTRGQQATLRCSPISGHTSVYWYQQALGLGLQFLLWYDEGEERNRGNFPPRFSGRQFPNYSSELNVNALELEDSALYLCASSLGTSGHNEQFFGPGTRLTVL.

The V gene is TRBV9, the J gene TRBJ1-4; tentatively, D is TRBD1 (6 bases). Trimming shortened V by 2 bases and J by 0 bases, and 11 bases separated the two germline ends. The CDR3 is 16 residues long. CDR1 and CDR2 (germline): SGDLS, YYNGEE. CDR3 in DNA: TGTGCCAGCAGCGTCAGGGGAGTTGCAACTAATGAAAAACTGTTTTTT. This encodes CASSVRGVATNEKLFF.

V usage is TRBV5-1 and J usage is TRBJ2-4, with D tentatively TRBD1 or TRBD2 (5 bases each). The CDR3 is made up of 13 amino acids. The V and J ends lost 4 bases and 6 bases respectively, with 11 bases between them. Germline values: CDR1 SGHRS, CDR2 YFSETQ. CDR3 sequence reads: CASSPIGGNIQYF. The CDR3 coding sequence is TGCGCCAGCAGCCCGATTGGGGGAAACATTCAGTACTTC.

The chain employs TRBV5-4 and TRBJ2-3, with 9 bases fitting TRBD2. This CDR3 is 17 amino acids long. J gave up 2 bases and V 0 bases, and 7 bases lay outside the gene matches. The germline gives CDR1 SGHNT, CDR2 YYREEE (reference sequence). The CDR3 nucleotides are TGTGCCAGCAGCTTGGGGGGGACTAGCAGCTCCACAGATACGCAGTATTTT. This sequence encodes CASSLGGTSSSTDTQYF.